A selection of T cell receptor beta chains follows, all from one sample in a study of metastatic and nonmetastatic thyroid tumors. TCRdb redid the clone calls on the PCR reads using MiXCR. Of about 20,000 clones listed, around 29% were seen once; the top ten hold roughly 15%. Material: blood. These receptors all come from a female donor with papillary thyroid cancer or a benign thyroid nodule (not recorded which). Some clones in this sample may be carry-over from other donors' samples. Both conserved end residues are part of each CDR3. A D gene is named only where the DNA matches it firmly. Size values are once, few and many counts, or a class for expanded clones, and some rows have none.

abundance,d_gene,v_gene,CDR3aa
medium-sized,NA,TRBV4-3,CASSQDPNTDTQYF
NA,NA,TRBV5-1,CASSSAARGQDNEQFF
many,TRBD1,TRBV7-2,CASSHGQGASPGEQYF
NA,NA,TRBV6-2/TRBV6-3,CASSYPDLLNSPLHF
medium-sized,TRBD1,TRBV30,CAWSVVRGSGPPYGYTF
many,NA,TRBV19,CASSIPGLPNEQYF
NA,NA,TRBV28,CASITGNTEAFF
NA,TRBD2,TRBV2,CASSPGLAGIQETQYF
many,NA,TRBV4-1,CASSQDGAAMVGELFF
many,NA,TRBV9,CASSVGGGGKTIYEQYF
NA,NA,TRBV20-1,CSARPSGDSPLHF
many,NA,TRBV20-1,CSARFGADQPQHF
medium-sized,NA,TRBV20-1,CSAKTGPSADTQYF
few,NA,TRBV27,CASSFTGGSGNTIYF
many,NA,TRBV10-3,CAIALNSGNTIYF
once,NA,TRBV5-1,CASSLAFGQYTDTQYF
NA,NA,TRBV11-2,CASRITQGSEAFF
many,NA,TRBV20-1,CSARGSWGDLTDTQYF
NA,NA,TRBV6-2/TRBV6-3,CASSYRPENQYF
few,TRBD2,TRBV6-5,CASSTDRAGLNQETQYF
medium-sized,TRBD1,TRBV2,CASSGQGVLSYEQYF
many,TRBD2,TRBV13,CASSLDPGGGTDTQYF
NA,NA,TRBV4-1,CASSQDGEDMVGELFF
NA,TRBD2,TRBV20-1,CSAIPGLAVYEQYF
many,TRBD1,TRBV20-1,CSAWDSITDTQYF
NA,TRBD1,TRBV4-1,CASSHIGGPSYEQYF
NA,NA,TRBV6-1,CASFGSFKQYF
NA,NA,TRBV12-5,CASGLVGGSGYTF
medium-sized,TRBD1,TRBV6-1,CASSFPTGGGYTF
many,TRBD1,TRBV10-1,CASSQTRGTGKETQYF
NA,NA,TRBV20-1,CSARTGLDINTEAFF
few,NA,TRBV28,CASSFGFAYEQYF
NA,NA,TRBV7-3,CASSLVDSYGYTF
medium-sized,NA,TRBV6-1,CAKRWDTHAPYEQYF
NA,NA,TRBV7-2,CASSPRGASNEQFF
many,NA,TRBV19,CASSLRTLGAEAFF
many,TRBD2,TRBV10-3,CAISDPLAGGPPGELFF
few,TRBD1,TRBV6-2/TRBV6-3,CASNDPGQGRTDTQYF
medium-sized,TRBD1,TRBV4-2,CASSQDRGQGSYEQYF
many,TRBD2,TRBV24-1,CATQGWGGRAYDEQFF
few,NA,TRBV27,CASRREVAYNEQFF
few,NA,TRBV20-1,CSASFLGTYEQYF
medium-sized,NA,TRBV12-3/TRBV12-4,CASSPGSLVEATNEKLFF
NA,NA,TRBV20-1,CSARDRGLGLGTEAFF
NA,NA,TRBV20-1,CSARGGGARAETQYF
NA,NA,TRBV10-3,CAISESEKRGTDTQYF
NA,TRBD2,TRBV20-1,CSARAPSGRAYEQYF